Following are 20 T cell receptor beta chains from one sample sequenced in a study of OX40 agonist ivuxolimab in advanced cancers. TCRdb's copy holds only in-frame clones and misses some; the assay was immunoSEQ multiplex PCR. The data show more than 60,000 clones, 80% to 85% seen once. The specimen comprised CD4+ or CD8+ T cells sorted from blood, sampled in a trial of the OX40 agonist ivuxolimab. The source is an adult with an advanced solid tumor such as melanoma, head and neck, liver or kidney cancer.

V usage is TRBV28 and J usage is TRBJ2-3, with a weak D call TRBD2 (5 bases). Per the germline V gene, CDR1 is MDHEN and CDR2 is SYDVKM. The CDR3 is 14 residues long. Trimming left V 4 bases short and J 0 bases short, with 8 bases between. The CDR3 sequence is CASSSGLSTDTQYF. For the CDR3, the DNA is TGTGCCAGCAGTTCGGGGTTAAGCACAGATACGCAGTATTTT. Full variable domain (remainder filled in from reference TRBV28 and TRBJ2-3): DVKVTQSSRYLVKRTGEKVFLECVQDMDHENMFWYRQDPGLGLRLIYFSYDVKMKEKGDIPEGYSVSREKKERFSLILESASTNQTSMYLCASSSGLSTDTQYFGPGTRLTVL.

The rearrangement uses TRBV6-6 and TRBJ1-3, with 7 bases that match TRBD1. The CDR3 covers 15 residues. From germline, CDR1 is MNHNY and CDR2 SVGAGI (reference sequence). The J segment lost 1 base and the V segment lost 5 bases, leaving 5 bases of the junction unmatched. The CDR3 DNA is TGTGCCAGCAGTCGGACAGGAGATTCTGGAAACACCATATATTTT. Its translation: CASSRTGDSGNTIYF.

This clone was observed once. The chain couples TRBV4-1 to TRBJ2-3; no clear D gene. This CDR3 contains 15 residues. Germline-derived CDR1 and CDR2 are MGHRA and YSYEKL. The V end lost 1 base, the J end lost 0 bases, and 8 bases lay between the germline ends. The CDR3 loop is CASSQVLASTDTQYF. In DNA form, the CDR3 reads TGCGCCAGCAGCCAAGTTTTGGCCAGCACAGATACGCAGTATTTT.

The CDR3 here is CATSRDGGQGQVDTF. The CDR3 DNA reads as TGTGCCACCAGCAGAGATGGGGGACAGGGGCAGGTCGACACCTTC. This rearrangement joins TRBV15 to TRBJ1-2; 10 bases map to TRBD1. Germline lookup yields CDR1 LNHNV and CDR2 YYDKDF (reference sequence). Unmatched junction bases numbered 10, after V lost 0 bases and J lost 12 bases. The CDR3 has 15 residues.

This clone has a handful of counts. CDR3 sequence: CATDGGGVGELFF. For the CDR3, the DNA is TGTGCCACGGACGGAGGAGGGGTCGGGGAGCTGTTTTTT. This chain joins TRBV19 and TRBJ2-2, with D perhaps matching TRBD2 (6 bases). Trimming pared 10 bases from V and 7 bases from J, leaving 16 bases between. The CDR3 has 13 amino acids. CDR1 is LNHDA and CDR2 is SQIVND in the germline V gene (reference sequence).

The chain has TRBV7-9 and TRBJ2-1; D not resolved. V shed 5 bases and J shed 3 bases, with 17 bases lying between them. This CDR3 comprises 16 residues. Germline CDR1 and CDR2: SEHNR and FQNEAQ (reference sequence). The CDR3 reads CASSPSVTAYYNEQFF. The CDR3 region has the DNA TGTGCCAGCAGCCCCTCGGTAACGGCATACTACAATGAGCAGTTCTTC. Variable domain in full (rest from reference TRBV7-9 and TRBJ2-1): DTGVSQNPRHKITKRGQNVTFRCDPISEHNRLYWYRQTLGQGPEFLTYFQNEAQLEKSRLLSDRFSAERPKGSFSTLEIQRTEQGDSAMYLCASSPSVTAYYNEQFFGPGTRLTVL.

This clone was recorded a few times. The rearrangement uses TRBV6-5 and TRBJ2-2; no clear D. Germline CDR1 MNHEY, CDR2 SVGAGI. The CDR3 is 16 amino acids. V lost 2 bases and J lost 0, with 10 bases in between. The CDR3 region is CASSYLSVANTGELFF. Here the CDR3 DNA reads TGTGCCAGCAGTTACCTGTCGGTCGCGAACACCGGGGAGCTGTTTTTT.

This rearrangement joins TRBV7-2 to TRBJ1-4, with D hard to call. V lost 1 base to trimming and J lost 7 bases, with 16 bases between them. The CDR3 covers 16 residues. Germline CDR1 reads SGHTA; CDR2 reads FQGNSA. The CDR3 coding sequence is TGTGCCAGCAGCTTAGTGCGTCCGACGGTTGGTGAAAAACTGTTTTTT. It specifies CASSLVRPTVGEKLFF.

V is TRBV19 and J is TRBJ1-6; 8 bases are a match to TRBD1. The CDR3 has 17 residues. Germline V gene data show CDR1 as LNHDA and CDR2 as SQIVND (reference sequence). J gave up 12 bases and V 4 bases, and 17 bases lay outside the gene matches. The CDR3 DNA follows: TGTGCCAGTAGTAATACCCTGGGACAGGTTAGGAGCGGACCCCTCCACTTT. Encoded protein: CASSNTLGQVRSGPLHF.

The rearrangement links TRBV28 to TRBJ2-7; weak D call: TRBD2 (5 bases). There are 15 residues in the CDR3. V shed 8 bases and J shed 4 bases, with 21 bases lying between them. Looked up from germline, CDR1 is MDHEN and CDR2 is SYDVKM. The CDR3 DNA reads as TGTGCCAGCTCCGCTAAGCTAGGGAGAGGGTACGAGCAGTACTTC. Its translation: CASSAKLGRGYEQYF.

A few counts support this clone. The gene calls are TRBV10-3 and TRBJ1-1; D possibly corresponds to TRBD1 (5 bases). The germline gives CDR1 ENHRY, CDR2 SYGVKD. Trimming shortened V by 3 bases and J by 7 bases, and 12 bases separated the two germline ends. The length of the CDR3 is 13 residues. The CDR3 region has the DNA TGTGCCATCAGTGAATCCCGGGACGGTGAAGCTTTCTTT. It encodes CAISESRDGEAFF.

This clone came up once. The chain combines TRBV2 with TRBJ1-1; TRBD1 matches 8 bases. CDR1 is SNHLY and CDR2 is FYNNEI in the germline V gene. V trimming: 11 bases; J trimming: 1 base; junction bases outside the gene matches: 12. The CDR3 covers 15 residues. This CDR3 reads CAGTGGGLGNTEAFF. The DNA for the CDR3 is TGTGCCGGGACAGGAGGAGGTTTGGGGAACACTGAAGCTTTCTTT.

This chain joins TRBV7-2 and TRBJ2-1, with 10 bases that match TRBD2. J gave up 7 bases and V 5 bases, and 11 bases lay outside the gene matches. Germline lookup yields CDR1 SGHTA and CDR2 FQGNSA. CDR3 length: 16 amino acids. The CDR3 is CASSHLAGATGNEQFF. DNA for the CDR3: TGTGCCAGCAGCCATCTAGCGGGGGCCACGGGGAATGAGCAGTTCTTC.

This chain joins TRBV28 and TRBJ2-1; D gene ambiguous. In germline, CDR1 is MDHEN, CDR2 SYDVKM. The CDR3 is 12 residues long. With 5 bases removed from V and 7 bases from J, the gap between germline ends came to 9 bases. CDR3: CASSQQPNEQFF. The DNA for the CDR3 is TGTGCCAGCAGTCAACAGCCTAATGAGCAGTTCTTC.

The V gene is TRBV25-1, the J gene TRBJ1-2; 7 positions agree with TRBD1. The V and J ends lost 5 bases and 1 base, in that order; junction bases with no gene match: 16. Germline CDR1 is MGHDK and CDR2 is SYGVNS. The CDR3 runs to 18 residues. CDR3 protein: CASSPPGIQGLGNYGYTF. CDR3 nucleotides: TGTGCCAGCAGTCCGCCAGGGATACAGGGGTTGGGTAACTATGGCTACACCTTC.

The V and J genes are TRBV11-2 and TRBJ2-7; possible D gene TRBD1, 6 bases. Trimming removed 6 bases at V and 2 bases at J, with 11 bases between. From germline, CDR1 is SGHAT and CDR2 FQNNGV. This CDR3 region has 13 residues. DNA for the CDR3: TGTGCCAGCAGGTACGGGACAACCTACGAGCAGTACTTC. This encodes CASRYGTTYEQYF.

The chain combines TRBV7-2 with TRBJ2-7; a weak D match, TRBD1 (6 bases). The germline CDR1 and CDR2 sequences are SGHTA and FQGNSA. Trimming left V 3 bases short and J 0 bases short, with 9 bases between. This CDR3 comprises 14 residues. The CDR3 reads CASSFTGSSYEQYF. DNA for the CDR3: TGTGCCAGCAGCTTTACAGGGAGCTCCTACGAGCAGTACTTC.

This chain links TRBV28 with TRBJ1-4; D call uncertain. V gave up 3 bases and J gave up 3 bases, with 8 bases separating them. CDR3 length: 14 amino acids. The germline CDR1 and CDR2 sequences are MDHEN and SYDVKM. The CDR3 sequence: CASSFGQANEKLFF. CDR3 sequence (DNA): TGTGCCAGCAGTTTCGGGCAGGCTAATGAAAAACTGTTTTTT. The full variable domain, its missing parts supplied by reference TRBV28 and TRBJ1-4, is DVKVTQSSRYLVKRTGEKVFLECVQDMDHENMFWYRQDPGLGLRLIYFSYDVKMKEKGDIPEGYSVSREKKERFSLILESASTNQTSMYLCASSFGQANEKLFFGSGTQLSVL.

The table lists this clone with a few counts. CDR3 residues: CASGLSSRRSGGEKLFF. The CDR3 bases are TGTGCTAGTGGTTTATCGTCCCGACGGAGTGGGGGGGAAAAACTGTTTTTT. The chain is built from TRBV12-5 and TRBJ1-4; the D gene is possibly TRBD1 (5 bases). Trimming took off 3 bases at V and 8 bases at J, with 22 bases between the two ends. The CDR3 is 17 amino acids. The germline gives CDR1 LGHNT, CDR2 FRNRAP.

This chain's CDR3 is CASGEGQETQYF. The DNA for the CDR3 is TGTGCCAGCGGGGAGGGACAAGAGACCCAGTACTTC. This chain uses TRBV7-9 with TRBJ2-5; 7 nucleotides line up with TRBD2. From germline, CDR1 is SEHNR and CDR2 FQNEAQ (reference sequence). Unmatched junction bases numbered 2, after V lost 8 bases and J lost 2 bases. This CDR3 spans 12 amino acids.